This is a list of T cell receptor beta chains from one sample in a study of a mutant IDH1 vaccine in newly diagnosed glioma. TCRdb keeps only in-frame clones here, not all; method: immunoSEQ multiplex PCR. The top ten clones hold around 0.73% of a sample with 75,000 to 95,000 clones, approximately 89% of them seen once. Their recognized antigens are unknown. Source: PBMCs, taken from a glioma patient whose treatment included an IDH1 peptide vaccine. Source of these receptors: a woman in her forties or fifties with glioma. CDR3s leave out the opening cysteine and the closing phenylalanine or tryptophan.

v_gene: TRBV7-3
j_gene: TRBJ1-6
CDR3aa: ASSSTRNSPLH

v_gene: TRBV9
j_gene: TRBJ2-3
CDR3aa: ASRGQGAETDTQY

v_gene: TRBV12-5
j_gene: TRBJ1-5
CDR3aa: ASAKDIQPQH

v_gene: TRBV28
j_gene: TRBJ2-1
CDR3aa: ASSPPSGRRGNEQF

v_gene: TRBV28
j_gene: TRBJ1-4
CDR3aa: ASTLGLRTEKLF

v_gene: TRBV2
j_gene: TRBJ2-1
CDR3aa: ASSDGAGTGGHNEQF

v_gene: TRBV28
j_gene: TRBJ2-7
CDR3aa: ASSSDRPLEQY

v_gene: TRBV28
j_gene: TRBJ1-5
CDR3aa: ASSLGEHQPQH

v_gene: TRBV27
j_gene: TRBJ2-7
CDR3aa: ASSSLLLAGGSYEQY

v_gene: TRBV6-5
j_gene: TRBJ1-6
CDR3aa: ASSYLGPMINSPLH

v_gene: TRBV25-1
j_gene: TRBJ1-2
CDR3aa: ASSIPGLGYT

v_gene: TRBV27
j_gene: TRBJ2-1
CDR3aa: ASSLQGTHSYNEQF

v_gene: TRBV28
j_gene: TRBJ2-5
CDR3aa: ASSLYGRAQETQY

v_gene: TRBV6-4
j_gene: TRBJ1-1
CDR3aa: ASSSRTGSTEAF

v_gene: TRBV19
j_gene: TRBJ1-2
CDR3aa: ASSMSGPAGGYT

v_gene: TRBV9
j_gene: TRBJ2-1
CDR3aa: ASSVGGLEQF

v_gene: TRBV19
j_gene: TRBJ2-3
CDR3aa: ASSIGGSQTDTQY